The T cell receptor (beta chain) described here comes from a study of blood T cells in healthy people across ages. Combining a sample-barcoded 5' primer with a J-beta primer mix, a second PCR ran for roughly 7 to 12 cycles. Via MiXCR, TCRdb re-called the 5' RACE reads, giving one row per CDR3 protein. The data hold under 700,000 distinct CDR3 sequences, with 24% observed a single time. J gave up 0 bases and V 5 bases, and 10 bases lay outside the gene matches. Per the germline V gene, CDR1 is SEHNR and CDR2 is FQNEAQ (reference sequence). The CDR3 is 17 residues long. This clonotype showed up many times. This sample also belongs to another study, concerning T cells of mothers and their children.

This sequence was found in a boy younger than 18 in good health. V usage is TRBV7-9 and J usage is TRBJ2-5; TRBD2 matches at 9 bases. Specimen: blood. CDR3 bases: TGTGCCAGCAGCAATATAGCGGGAGTGTTGTACCAAGAGACCCAGTACTTC. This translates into CASSNIAGVLYQETQYF.